One TCR beta chain is described in this entry. Its antigen is not identified. This specimen belongs to a study of regulatory T cells. Study conclusions and caveats: Skewed V and J usage and few unique V-J pairs marked patient repertoires, most in Tregs. Patient CD8+ T cells trended toward lower Shannon entropy than controls.

The PCR used 52 TRBV and 13 TRBJ primers. The data were produced by immunoSEQ multiplex PCR, yet TCRdb's version contains in-frame clones alone and is incomplete. The sample yields roughly 15,000 clones, 80% to 95% seen once. This CDR3 comprises 16 residues. V lost 5 bases and J lost 3, with 20 bases in between. The germline CDR1 and CDR2 sequences are SGHAT and FQNNGV. This TCR was sampled from a person in their late teens or twenties with CD3G deficiency. Sample: CD8+ T cells sorted from blood. The V gene is TRBV11-2, the J gene TRBJ2-7, with D possibly being TRBD1 (6 bases). The CDR3 sequence: CASSQLPRDTDYEQYF. CDR3 DNA: TGTGCCAGCAGCCAGTTGCCCCGGGACACCGACTACGAGCAGTACTTC.